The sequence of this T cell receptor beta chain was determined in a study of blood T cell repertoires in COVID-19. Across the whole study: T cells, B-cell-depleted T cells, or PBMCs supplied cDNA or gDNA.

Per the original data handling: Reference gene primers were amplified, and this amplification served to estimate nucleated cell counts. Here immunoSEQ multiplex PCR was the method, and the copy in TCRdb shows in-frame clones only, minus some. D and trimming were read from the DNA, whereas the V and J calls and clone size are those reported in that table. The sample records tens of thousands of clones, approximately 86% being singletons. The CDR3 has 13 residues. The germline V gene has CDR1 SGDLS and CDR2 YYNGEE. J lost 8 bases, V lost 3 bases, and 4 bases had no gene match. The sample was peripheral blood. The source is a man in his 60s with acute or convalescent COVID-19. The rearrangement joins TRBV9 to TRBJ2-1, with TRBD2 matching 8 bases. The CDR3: CASSETSVDEQFF. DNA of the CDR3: TGTGCCAGCAGCGAGACTAGCGTCGATGAGCAGTTCTTC.